This TCR beta chain was identified during a study of blood T cell repertoires in COVID-19. Germline CDR1 LGHDT, CDR2 YNNKEL (reference sequence). This CDR3 is built from 16 residues. V was cut by 5 bases and J by 8 bases, with 24 bases left in between. There are a few counts of this clone. Seattle's cohort entered during active infection and was followed longitudinally. In the original processing: Amplifying reference gene primers gave estimates of nucleated cell counts. Produced via immunoSEQ multiplex PCR; TCRdb's table is partial and in-frame only. Clone size and V and J calls were adopted from that table, with D and trimming inferred from the DNA. The sample contains around 210,000 clones, about 82% of which appear only once.

The source material was peripheral blood. The rearrangement links TRBV3-1 (or the pseudogene TRBV3-2) to TRBJ1-2; D call uncertain. The TCR sequence derives from a man aged 45-65 years with COVID-19, enrolled during active disease. The CDR3, as DNA: TGTGCCAGCAGCTCCCGCGACTCGCAGTTAGTTTCGGGCTACACCTTC. Translated, it gives CASSSRDSQLVSGYTF.